This T cell receptor beta chain derives from a study of blood T cells in healthy people across ages (dated by TCRdb to about 2015). In the study overall: In model experiments, template switching captured about one uniquely barcoded TCR beta cDNA molecule for every two T cells. Age-related changes in TCR beta repertoire diversity were measured in the study by deep sequencing normalized with unique cDNA molecular identifiers. The donors were divided into four age groups: young (average roughly 17 years), middle-aged (approximately 39), aged (roughly 60) and long-lived (more than 75). To avoid experimental bias, donors of different ages were distributed randomly across sequencing lanes. Using the same blood draw, the study looked at two additional independent replicas of 1 million unique cDNA reads for two donors, one aged 18 to 30 and the other aged 80 or older. Broader findings and caveats from the paper: Observed TCR beta diversity per million T cells fell roughly linearly with age, and a significant reduction was already apparent by age roughly 40. Estimates of total diversity based on one million sequenced T cells were considered lower bounds and underestimates. Compared with the aged group, more naive CD4+ T cells, fewer expanded clones and increased TCR diversity were shown by the long-lived group, suggesting age selection. A strong correlation was found between observed TCR beta diversity and the percentage of naive T cells measured by flow cytometry. Donor CMV infection status was unknown, potentially confounding age-related changes in expanded clonotypes. Conclusive comparison of naive and antigen-experienced compartments was prevented by the profiling of bulk unsorted PBMCs.

Receptor amplification or capture employed 5' RACE. The reads were generated on an Illumina HiSeq 2500. The second PCR ran for roughly 7 to 11 cycles and used a J-beta primer mix along with a sample-barcoded 5' primer. A unique molecular identifier was introduced onto each TCR beta cDNA molecule by a template-switch 5' adaptor carrying 12 random nucleotides. Each sample yielded at least 2.5 million CDR3-containing paired-end reads. First-strand cDNA was synthesized from all RNA with the Mint cDNA synthesis kit, primed by a TRBC-specific oligonucleotide. All cDNA was treated with uracil-DNA glycosylase and then went through a first 18-cycle PCR with the universal primers M1SS and BC2_uni_R. The paper's data handling went like this. For normalization, 1 million high-quality reads were randomly selected from each sample, with every read carrying a distinct molecular identifier. Instead of being binned into consensus sequences, reads with shared molecular identifiers were discarded. MiTCR, set to a Q25 quality threshold and the strictest error-elimination algorithm, was used for CDR3 identification, clonotype clustering and error correction. Lower-bound total TCR beta diversity was estimated with a nonparametric unseen species model using Euler transformation. TCRdb trimmed public reads at Q25 via fastp, called clones via MiXCR and kept in-frame beta chains. When rows share a CDR3 protein, they turn into one entry using the most common DNA and genes. The V and J calls and clone size are TCRdb's, not the authors'. For this sample there are around 900,000 distinct CDR3 sequences; just over 50% appear just once. The top ten constitute around 21% of the sample.

As regards this clonotype: Its antigen is unknown. Per-base quality was not reported, and no clone a single base away is much larger than it.

Per the germline V gene (reference sequence), DFQATT is the CDR1 and SNEGSKA is the CDR2. V sheds 4 bases and J sheds 8 bases, leaving 11 bases between their ends. The CDR3 runs 11 residues from the cysteine to the phenylalanine. The CDR3 DNA has 33 bases and is translated from base 1. Donors were a few dozen systemically healthy Caucasian individuals from Russia aged roughly 6 to 90 years. Roughly 11 milliliters of peripheral blood were drawn from each donor into EDTA-treated Vacutainer tubes. PBMCs were isolated by Ficoll-Paque density-gradient centrifugation, with at least 7 million obtained per sample. Trizol reagent was used to extract total RNA from PBMCs, with at least 6 micrograms per sample. Naive CD45RAhigh/CD27high T cell percentages were measured by flow cytometry on a PBMC aliquot from every donor.

The V and J genes are TRBV20-1 and TRBJ1-2; the D gene identity is not certain. The sample was blood. The clonotype originates from a woman aged 60-75 years in good health. DNA sequence: TGCAGTGCTACCCTAACTGCAGGCTACACCTTC. This translates into CSATLTAGYTF.